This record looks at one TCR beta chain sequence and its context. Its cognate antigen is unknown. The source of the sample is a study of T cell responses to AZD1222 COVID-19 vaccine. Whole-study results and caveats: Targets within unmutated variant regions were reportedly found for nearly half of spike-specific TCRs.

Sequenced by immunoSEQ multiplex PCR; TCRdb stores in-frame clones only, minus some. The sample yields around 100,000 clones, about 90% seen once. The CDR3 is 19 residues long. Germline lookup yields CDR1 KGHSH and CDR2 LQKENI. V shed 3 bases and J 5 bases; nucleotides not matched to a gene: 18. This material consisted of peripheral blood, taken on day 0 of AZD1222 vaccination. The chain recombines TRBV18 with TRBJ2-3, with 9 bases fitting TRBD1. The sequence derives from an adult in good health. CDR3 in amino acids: CASSPSLLHRGRGGDTQYF. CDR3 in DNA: TGTGCCAGCTCACCGAGTCTACTACACAGGGGGCGCGGAGGAGATACGCAGTATTTT.